This T cell receptor beta chain was sequenced during a study of graft-versus-host responses after intestinal transplantation. Across the study: Each recipient received anti-thymocyte globulin induction, then tacrolimus and steroids for 3 to 4 years. Study-wide findings and caveats: Circulating GvH clone levels at their peak were associated with HvG declines (early post-transplant). The marrow of recipients harbored GvH clones, and ileum or blood showed some of them first.

Germline loops: CDR1 MDHEN, CDR2 SYDVKM. V was pared by 7 bases and J by 0 bases, with 21 bases between. CDR3 size: 17 residues. Method: immunoSEQ multiplex PCR; TCRdb's copy keeps in-frame clones and lacks some. This repertoire shows more than 65,000 clones, 84% found once; its top ten account for 0.39%. A remark on this clone: Antigen unknown.

Sequenced here: unstimulated CD4+ T cells sorted from spleen or lymph node cells, sampled before transplant. This TCR derives from a human donor who was the organ donor for an intestinal transplant. The chain links TRBV28 to TRBJ1-2; D gene ambiguous. This CDR3 reads CASKGGKVWAANYGYTF. The DNA for the CDR3 is TGTGCCAGCAAAGGAGGGAAAGTTTGGGCAGCTAACTATGGCTACACCTTC.